The 23 T cell receptor beta chains in this list originate from one sample, sequenced in a study of blood T cell repertoires in COVID-19. Clones were sequenced by immunoSEQ multiplex PCR, and TCRdb holds only the in-frame ones, with some missing. The data show a few hundred thousand clones, roughly 80% seen once. The specimen was peripheral blood. The receptors here all came from a man aged 55 to 70 who had recovered from COVID-19.

The chain employs TRBV24-1 and TRBJ2-5; possibly TRBD2 for D (6 bases). Germline CDR1 KGHDR, CDR2 SFDVKD. This CDR3 has 12 residues. V lost 5 bases to trimming and J lost 7 bases, with 10 bases between them. The CDR3 DNA reads as TGTGCCACCAGTGGCGGGGACTCGACCCAGTACTTC. This sequence encodes CATSGGDSTQYF.

This chain joins TRBV6-2 or TRBV6-3 and TRBJ1-1; D is unresolved. V dropped 0 bases and J dropped 3 bases, with 14 bases sitting between them. CDR3 length equals 16 residues. Looked up from germline, CDR1 is MNHEY and CDR2 is SVGEGT. CDR3 residues: CASSYSAKTLDTEAFF. CDR3 nucleotide sequence: TGTGCCAGCAGTTACTCGGCCAAAACGCTGGACACTGAAGCTTTCTTT.

This chain connects TRBV11-2 to TRBJ2-5, with D possibly matching TRBD2 (6 bases). The germline gives CDR1 SGHAT, CDR2 FQNNGV. V shed 0 bases and J shed 7 bases, with 15 bases lying between them. CDR3 size: 15 residues. The CDR3 DNA reads TGTGCCAGCAGCTTAGAGGCGAGTTGGGGAGGGACCCAGTACTTC. As protein: CASSLEASWGGTQYF.

There are a few counts of this clone. The gene calls are TRBV5-6 and TRBJ1-2, with D uncertain. The V gene's germline CDR1 is SGHDT and CDR2 YYEEEE. V lost 0 bases and J 1 base, leaving 4 bases between the germline ends. This CDR3 spans 13 amino acids. The CDR3: CASSLGHNYGYTF. The CDR3 DNA is TGTGCCAGCAGCTTGGGACATAACTATGGCTACACCTTC.

The chain uses TRBV6-5 and TRBJ2-7; TRBD1 matches 7 bases. Unmatched junction bases numbered 0, after V lost 6 bases and J lost 1 base. Germline V gene data show CDR1 as MNHEY and CDR2 as SVGAGI. CDR3 size: 12 residues. The CDR3 here is CASRQGSYEQYF. In nucleotides, the CDR3 is TGTGCCAGCAGACAGGGGTCCTACGAGCAGTACTTC.

The chain has TRBV15 and TRBJ1-4; D uncertain. The V gene's germline CDR1 is LNHNV and CDR2 YYDKDF (reference sequence). CDR3 length: 15 amino acids. The V end lost 6 bases, the J end lost 8 bases, and 19 bases lay between the germline ends. CDR3 sequence (DNA): TGTGCCACCAGTGGAGGCGGGAGGGAGTGGGAAAAACTGTTTTTT. As protein: CATSGGGREWEKLFF.

The chain carries TRBV6-1 and TRBJ2-2; TRBD1 might be the D (6 bases). This CDR3 comprises 17 residues. In germline, CDR1 is MNHNS, CDR2 SASEGT. Trimming took off 4 bases at V and 3 bases at J, with 18 bases between the two ends. CDR3 in DNA: TGTGCCAGCAGTGTGCGAAGGACAGCTGGGTACACCGGGGAGCTGTTTTTT. Translating it yields CASSVRRTAGYTGELFF.

A single count supports this clone. The chain couples TRBV9 to TRBJ2-2, with a possible D match to TRBD2 (7 bases). The length of the CDR3 is 17 residues. V was clipped by 3 bases and J by 5 bases, with 20 bases between them. CDR1 is SGDLS and CDR2 is YYNGEE in the germline V gene. In DNA form, the CDR3 reads TGTGCCAGCAGCGAGGGAGCGGGACACCGACGGACCGGGGAGCTGTTTTTT. This codes for CASSEGAGHRRTGELFF.

This chain connects TRBV5-1 to TRBJ2-1; 9 nucleotides line up with TRBD1. V was pared by 4 bases and J by 6 bases, with 11 bases of the junction left unmatched. The CDR3 is 16 amino acids. Germline lookup yields CDR1 SGHRS and CDR2 YFSETQ. The DNA of the CDR3 is TGCGCCAGCAGCCATCTCACCGGGACAGGGTTCAATGAGCAGTTCTTC. It yields the protein CASSHLTGTGFNEQFF.

The chain employs TRBV5-1 and TRBJ1-1, with a tentative D call TRBD1 (5 bases). Germline CDR1 and CDR2: SGHRS and YFSETQ. This CDR3 has 13 residues. Trimming pared 4 bases from V and 6 bases from J, leaving 13 bases between. CDR3 sequence (DNA): TGCGCCAGCAGCGGAGGGGCGATTCCTGAAGCTTTCTTT. Amino acid sequence: CASSGGAIPEAFF.

In this sample, this clone turned up once. The rearrangement links TRBV27 to TRBJ1-5; 11 bases are shared with TRBD1. The CDR3 spans 14 residues. The J segment lost 9 bases and the V segment lost 2 bases, leaving 3 bases of the junction unmatched. The germline V gene encodes CDR1 MNHEY and CDR2 SMNVEV (reference sequence). This CDR3 reads CASSLGTGGWPQHF. CDR3 nucleotides: TGTGCCAGCAGTTTAGGGACAGGGGGTTGGCCCCAGCATTTT.

The chain recombines TRBV11-3 with TRBJ2-1, with unresolved D. Looked up from germline, CDR1 is SGHNT and CDR2 is YENEEA. The CDR3 covers 13 residues. V was pared by 2 bases and J by 5 bases, with 7 bases between. The CDR3 nucleotides read TGTGCCAGCAGCTTATTAAATGACAATGAGCAGTTCTTC. It yields the protein CASSLLNDNEQFF.

The chain is built from TRBV18 and TRBJ1-2; no clear D gene. The CDR3 loop spans 14 amino acids. The ends were cut back, 3 bases at V and 0 bases at J, with 8 bases in the middle. Per germline, CDR1 KGHSH and CDR2 LQKENI. The CDR3 region is CASSPRSANYGYTF. The CDR3 DNA sequence: TGTGCCAGCTCACCCAGGTCCGCTAACTATGGCTACACCTTC. The whole variable domain, filled in from reference TRBV18 and TRBJ1-2, reads NAGVMQNPRHLVRRRGQEARLRCSPMKGHSHVYWYRQLPEEGLKFMVYLQKENIIDESGMPKERFSAEFPKEGPSILRIQQVVRGDSAAYFCASSPRSANYGYTFGSGTRLTVV.

V and J are TRBV15 and TRBJ1-5, with D possibly matching TRBD1 (5 bases). CDR1 and CDR2 (germline): LNHNV, YYDKDF (reference sequence). This CDR3 has 15 residues. Trimming cost V 1 base and J 3 bases, with 10 bases left between them. CDR3: CATSRGRVINQPQHF. Written as DNA, the CDR3 is TGTGCCACCAGCAGAGGCAGGGTGATCAATCAGCCCCAGCATTTT. The full variable domain, rest sourced from reference TRBV15 and TRBJ1-5, is DAMVIQNPRYQVTQFGKPVTLSCSQTLNHNVMYWYQQKSSQAPKLLFHYYDKDFNNEADTPDNFQSRRPNTSFCFLDIRSPGLGDTAMYLCATSRGRVINQPQHFGDGTRLSIL.

This chain uses TRBV27 with TRBJ1-1; D is unclear. The germline CDR1 and CDR2 sequences are MNHEY and SMNVEV (reference sequence). Between the trimmed V and J ends, which lost 3 bases and 4 bases, there was a span of 9 bases. The CDR3 loop spans 13 amino acids. The CDR3 region is CASSLRGRTEAFF. Here the CDR3 DNA reads TGTGCCAGCAGTTTGCGGGGTCGCACTGAAGCTTTCTTT.

This chain links TRBV29-1 with TRBJ1-1; 9 bases line up with TRBD1. Germline V gene data show CDR1 as SQVTM and CDR2 as ANQGSEA. The CDR3 is made up of 13 amino acids. The trim removed 7 bases at V and 6 bases at J, leaving 9 bases unmatched. The CDR3 loop is CSARGDRAAEAFF. DNA of the CDR3: TGCAGCGCCAGAGGGGACAGGGCCGCTGAAGCTTTCTTT.

This chain joins TRBV6-4 and TRBJ1-2; D might be TRBD1 (5 bases). Per the germline V gene, CDR1 is MRHNA and CDR2 is SNTAGT. The V gene lost 4 bases and the J gene lost 8 bases, with 20 bases spanning the gap. The CDR3 is 15 residues long. The CDR3 sequence: CASSALGGEPRGYTF. Here the CDR3 DNA reads TGTGCCAGCAGTGCCTTGGGGGGGGAGCCCCGAGGCTACACCTTC.

The rearrangement uses TRBV28 and TRBJ2-7; D is unclear. Trimming pared 4 bases from V and 2 bases from J, leaving 3 bases between. The length of the CDR3 is 11 residues. CDR1 is MDHEN, CDR2 SYDVKM, per germline. CDR3 nucleotides: TGTGCCAGCAGTTCAACCTACGAGCAGTACTTC. As protein: CASSSTYEQYF.

The gene calls are TRBV10-3 and TRBJ2-7, with TRBD2 identical over 7 bases. The CDR3 has 13 amino acids. CDR1 ENHRY and CDR2 SYGVKD come from the germline V gene. CDR3 residues: CALGGWKVYEQYF. The CDR3 bases are TGTGCTCTGGGAGGGTGGAAGGTGTACGAGCAGTACTTC.

V is TRBV21-1 and J is TRBJ2-5; TRBD1, the table's D call, lacks a check against the DNA. TRBV21-1 is tagged as a pseudogene. The CDR3 consists of 15 residues. The DNA for the CDR3 is TGTGCCAGCAGCAGGCCGGACCGCAGGGGGGAGACCCAGTACTTC. Residues: CASSRPDRRGETQYF.

This clone turned up a few times. The chain has TRBV7-9 and TRBJ1-4; perhaps TRBD1 as D (6 bases). Trimming removed 0 bases at V and 7 bases at J, with 9 bases between. The CDR3 covers 14 residues. CDR1 and CDR2 (germline): SEHNR, FQNEAQ (reference sequence). The CDR3 protein is CASSLAGAGEKLFF. CDR3 DNA: TGTGCCAGCAGCTTAGCGGGGGCGGGTGAAAAACTGTTTTTT.

This chain connects TRBV10-2 to TRBJ2-1; D not resolved. CDR1 is WSHSY and CDR2 is SAAADI in the germline V gene. CDR3 length equals 12 residues. V lost 3 bases and J lost 10, with 10 bases in between. CDR3 amino acids: CASSDAGREQFF. The DNA for the CDR3 is TGCGCCAGCAGTGACGCTGGGCGCGAGCAGTTCTTC.

The chain combines TRBV5-1 with TRBJ2-3, with 13 positions matching TRBD2. The CDR3 loop spans 16 amino acids. Trimming at V came to 1 base and at J to 5 bases, leaving 4 bases not matched to a gene. Germline V gene lookup returns CDR1 SGHRS and CDR2 YFSETQ. The CDR3 reads CASSLPTSGGLDTQYF. DNA for the CDR3: TGCGCCAGCAGCTTGCCGACTAGCGGGGGGCTAGATACGCAGTATTTT. The complete variable domain, with remaining parts taken from reference TRBV5-1 and TRBJ2-3, reads KAGVTQTPRYLIKTRGQQVTLSCSPISGHRSVSWYQQTPGQGLQFLFEYFSETQRNKGNFPGRFSGRQFSNSRSEMNVSTLELGDSALYLCASSLPTSGGLDTQYFGPGTRLTVL.